This T cell receptor (beta chain) was identified in a study of blood T cell repertoires in COVID-19. Study-wide background: The origin of the acute and convalescent COVID-19 samples was the United States, Italy and Spain. From T cells, B-cell-depleted T cells, or PBMCs came the material, which was cDNA or gDNA.

This CDR3 comprises 15 residues. Unmatched junction bases numbered 6, after V lost 0 bases and J lost 5 bases. Germline V gene sequence: CDR1 SGHRS, CDR2 YFSETQ. Per the study methods: Reference gene primer amplification gave estimated nucleated cell counts. Libraries were prepared by immunoSEQ multiplex PCR; TCRdb keeps only in-frame clonotypes and omits some of them. V, J and clone size are taken as reported in that table, and D and trimming were inferred from the DNA itself. The table includes 95,000 to 120,000 clones, approximately 81% detected once. The sequence was obtained from a man between 40 and 49 years old with acute or convalescent COVID-19. V usage is TRBV5-1 and J usage is TRBJ2-3; TRBD2 matches at 7 bases. The sample taken for sequencing was peripheral blood. The CDR3 sequence is CASSLVGGNGDTQYF. CDR3 coding DNA: TGCGCCAGCAGCTTGGTCGGGGGGAATGGAGATACGCAGTATTTT.